One and the same sample provided the 3 T cell receptor beta chains below, sequenced in a study of blood T cell repertoires in COVID-19. The table came from immunoSEQ multiplex PCR; TCRdb's copy has only in-frame clones and leaves some out. In the table there are around 250,000 clones, about 90% of which are singletons. What was sequenced was PBMCs or T cells enriched from blood (not recorded which). These receptors came from a human donor in a cohort exposed to, infected with or recovered from COVID-19 (not recorded which). The donor label of this sample is uncertain.

V gene TRBV28 combines with J gene TRBJ1-1; D gene uncertain. CDR3 length: 14 amino acids. Germline V CDR1 and CDR2: MDHEN, SYDVKM. V lost 8 bases and J 0 bases, leaving 13 bases between the germline ends. Here the CDR3 DNA reads TGTGCCAGCCGGATGCGACTCATGAACACTGAAGCTTTCTTT. It codes for CASRMRLMNTEAFF. Supplemented by reference TRBV28 and TRBJ1-1, the full variable domain reads DVKVTQSSRYLVKRTGEKVFLECVQDMDHENMFWYRQDPGLGLRLIYFSYDVKMKEKGDIPEGYSVSREKKERFSLILESASTNQTSMYLCASRMRLMNTEAFFGQGTRLTVV.

This chain links TRBV19 with TRBJ1-2, with 7 bases that match TRBD1. CDR1 and CDR2 (germline): LNHDA, SQIVND (reference sequence). The CDR3 is 16 residues long. Trimming took 2 bases from V and 4 from J; bases not matched to a gene: 10. As DNA, the CDR3 is TGTGCCAGTAGTATAAGCTGGCAGGGGGTCGGCTATGGCTACACCTTC. Protein: CASSISWQGVGYGYTF.

The chain combines TRBV30 with TRBJ2-7; 8 bases align to TRBD2. Germline V gives CDR1 GTSNPN, CDR2 SVGIG (reference sequence). Unmatched junction bases numbered 14, after V lost 5 bases and J lost 2 bases. The CDR3 length is 16 residues. CDR3 sequence: CAWGHGGGVPTYEQYF. In DNA form, the CDR3 reads TGTGCCTGGGGGCACGGGGGGGGCGTACCAACCTACGAGCAGTACTTC.